Listed here are 12 T cell receptor beta chains from one sample, sequenced in a study of T cell repertoires in cytomegalovirus infection. These receptors have no known antigen. TCRdb ran MiXCR on the reads and lists one entry per CDR3 protein. The data hold 700,000 to 900,000 distinct CDR3 sequences, with around 29% observed a single time. The material sequenced was cultured CD8+ T cells from PBMCs, taken from culture after CMV antigen stimulation. Receptors originate from a human donor in good health (CMV status not recorded). Some clones in this sample may be carry-over from other donors' samples.

The chain is built from TRBV12-3 or TRBV12-4 and TRBJ2-4, with D possibly being TRBD1 (6 bases). Trimming took off 3 bases at V and 0 bases at J, with 12 bases between the two ends. The CDR3 sequence is 16 residues long. In DNA form, the CDR3 reads TGTGCCAGCAGTTTTGAGGGGGAGATAGCCAAAAACATTCAGTACTTC. This translates into CASSFEGEIAKNIQYF.

The genes are TRBV19 and TRBJ1-4; TRBD1 is a possible D gene (6 bases). V was trimmed by 5 bases and J by 3 bases, leaving 10 bases between them. The CDR3 loop spans 14 amino acids. The germline gives CDR1 LNHDA, CDR2 SQIVND (reference sequence). CDR3 bases: TGTGCCAGTAGTTCAGGGGTGTCTAATGAAAAACTGTTTTTT. It translates to CASSSGVSNEKLFF.

This clonotype was found a few times. The chain couples TRBV7-6 to TRBJ2-5, with D unresolved. Trimming stripped 3 bases from V and 6 bases from J, with 14 bases between. Per the germline V gene, CDR1 is SGHVS and CDR2 is FNYEAQ. The CDR3 consists of 14 residues. CDR3 in DNA: TGTGCCAGCAGCTTTCGCGTTCCATTTAAGACCCAGTACTTC. The encoded protein is CASSFRVPFKTQYF.

The chain uses TRBV13 and TRBJ2-1; TRBD2 might be the D (7 bases). The ends were cut back, 7 bases at V and 2 bases at J, with 24 bases in the middle. The CDR3 has 18 amino acids. The germline CDR1 and CDR2 sequences are PRHDT and FYEKMQ (reference sequence). The CDR3 spells CASILLGEGGLTYNEQFF. CDR3 DNA: TGTGCCAGCATCCTCCTCGGAGAGGGGGGGCTTACCTACAATGAGCAGTTCTTC.

Concerning this clonotype: Mismatch with germline at one junction end may stem from a read error. The chain recombines TRBV7-9 with TRBJ2-5; D perhaps matches TRBD1 (5 bases). Germline V gene data show CDR1 as SEHNR and CDR2 as FQNEAQ (reference sequence). This CDR3 contains 16 residues. In nucleotides, the CDR3 is TGTGCCAGCAGCCCCAAACGGTACAGGTACCAGGAGACCCAGTACTTC. This translates into CASSPKRYRYQETQYF. The full variable domain, its missing parts supplied by reference TRBV7-9 and TRBJ2-5, is DTGVSQNPRHKITKRGQNVTFRCDPISEHNRLYWYRQTLGQGPEFLTYFQNEAQLEKSRLLSDRFSAERPKGSFSTLEIQRTEQGDSAMYLCASSPKRYRYQETQYFGPGTRLLVL.

There are a few counts of this clonotype. The J gene is TRBJ2-2, the V gene TRBV7-9, with 12 positions matching TRBD2. With 4 bases clipped from V and 0 bases from J, the junction kept 6 bases outside the gene matches. Germline CDR1 and CDR2: SEHNR and FQNEAQ (reference sequence). The CDR3 is made up of 18 amino acids. The CDR3 region is CASSSSSGGVPNTGELFF. The CDR3 coding sequence is TGTGCCAGCAGCTCCTCTAGCGGGGGGGTCCCGAACACCGGGGAGCTGTTTTTT.

This chain's CDR3 is CASSLGTGQNEQFF. CDR3 in DNA: TGTGCCAGCAGTTTAGGGACAGGGCAAAATGAGCAGTTCTTC. The chain uses TRBV27 and TRBJ2-1; 9 bases match TRBD1. The CDR3 consists of 14 residues. Germline-derived CDR1 and CDR2 are MNHEY and SMNVEV (reference sequence). Losses at the gene ends were 2 bases for V and 7 bases for J; bases not matched to a gene: 3.

The CDR3 protein is CASSPGTSGPWGGELFF. The CDR3 DNA reads as TGTGCCAGCAGTCCTGGGACTAGCGGTCCTTGGGGCGGGGAGCTGTTTTTT. The genes are TRBV12-3 or TRBV12-4 and TRBJ2-2; 11 bases map to TRBD2. V gave up 5 bases and J gave up 7 bases; unmatched junction bases: 12. The CDR3 totals 17 residues.

This clonotype has just a few counts. This chain links TRBV6-2 or TRBV6-3 with TRBJ1-2; TRBD1 matches at 8 bases. The CDR3 is 17 residues long. The V gene end was trimmed by 2 bases and the J gene end by 3 bases; junction bases not matched to a gene: 11. Germline V gene data show CDR1 as MNHEY and CDR2 as SVGEGT. CDR3 amino acids: CASSYDIAGGPDYGYTF. As DNA, the CDR3 is TGTGCCAGCAGTTACGATATTGCAGGGGGCCCTGACTATGGCTACACCTTC.

This clonotype was seen more than once but under ten times. This rearrangement joins TRBV7-9 to TRBJ2-1; TRBD2 agrees at 9 bases. V lost 5 bases to trimming and J lost 3 bases; unmatched junction nucleotides: 5. The CDR3 extends over 15 amino acids. Germline assignment: CDR1 SEHNR and CDR2 FQNEAQ (reference sequence). In DNA form, the CDR3 reads TGTGCCAGCAGCCGGACTAGCGAAAACTACAATGAGCAGTTCTTC. Protein sequence: CASSRTSENYNEQFF.

This clonotype was picked up a small number of times. The rearrangement uses TRBV2 and TRBJ2-1; no clear D. Per germline, CDR1 SNHLY and CDR2 FYNNEI. This CDR3 has 14 amino acids. V lost 5 bases and J lost 6, with 14 bases in between. The CDR3 here is CASSTWTDLNEQFF. CDR3 sequence (DNA): TGTGCCAGCAGTACGTGGACGGACCTCAATGAGCAGTTCTTC.

In nucleotides, the CDR3 is TGCGCCAGCAGCCAAGCAGGGTTCTATGGCTACACCTTC. Residues: CASSQAGFYGYTF. The chain recombines TRBV4-1 with TRBJ1-2; possible D gene TRBD1, 5 bases. CDR1 is MGHRA, CDR2 YSYEKL, per germline. The CDR3 spans 13 residues. V lost 1 base to trimming and J lost 4 bases, with 7 bases between them.